This is a list of T cell receptor beta chains from one sample in a study of TIL therapy for anti-PD-1-resistant metastatic lung cancer. Assay: immunoSEQ multiplex PCR; the TCRdb copy retains only in-frame clones and omits some. The table includes 20,000 to 30,000 clones, over 55% detected once. This sample comprised tumor tissue, obtained at baseline. Receptors were obtained from a person aged 25 to 79 with non-small cell lung cancer. CDR3s include the opening cysteine and the closing phenylalanine or tryptophan. Fields, in order: D gene, V gene, J gene, clone size, CDR3 DNA, CDR3 protein. A D gene is named only where the DNA matches it firmly. Clone size, where shown, is once, few, many, or a class for clones that have expanded.

d_call: NA
v_call: TRBV28
j_call: TRBJ1-2
clone_size: once
cdr3_nt: TGTGCCAGCTCTGAAGGACAGCCTGTAGGCGGTGGCTACACCTTC
cdr3_aa: CASSEGQPVGGGYTF

d_call: NA
v_call: TRBV9
j_call: TRBJ2-3
clone_size: NA
cdr3_nt: TGTGCCAGCAGCGTAAACCCAGGAGCAGACACAGATACGCAGTATTTT
cdr3_aa: CASSVNPGADTDTQYF

d_call: TRBD2
v_call: TRBV2
j_call: TRBJ2-3
clone_size: NA
cdr3_nt: TGTGCCTCCCGGTTTAGACTAGCGGGGGGGAGCGATACGCAGTATTTT
cdr3_aa: CASRFRLAGGSDTQYF

d_call: TRBD2
v_call: TRBV30
j_call: TRBJ2-2
clone_size: NA
cdr3_nt: TGTGCCTGGAGCAGAGGACTAGCGGGGAGCGGGGAGCTGTTTTTT
cdr3_aa: CAWSRGLAGSGELFF

d_call: NA
v_call: TRBV2
j_call: TRBJ1-4
clone_size: NA
cdr3_nt: TGTGCCAGCAGTGAAGGGGGAACTAATGAAAAACTGTTTTTT
cdr3_aa: CASSEGGTNEKLFF

d_call: TRBD2
v_call: TRBV6-1
j_call: TRBJ2-5
clone_size: NA
cdr3_nt: TGTGCCAGCAGGCGGGGGGCTTACGGGACCCAGTACTTC
cdr3_aa: CASRRGAYGTQYF

d_call: TRBD2
v_call: TRBV5-6
j_call: TRBJ2-5
clone_size: NA
cdr3_nt: TGTGCCAGCAGGCCTCTAGCGGCGTACCAAGAGACCCAGTACTTC
cdr3_aa: CASRPLAAYQETQYF

d_call: NA
v_call: TRBV5-4
j_call: TRBJ2-5
clone_size: NA
cdr3_nt: TGTGCCAGCAGCAGGGACATTCGTGATCTAGAGACCCAGTACTTC
cdr3_aa: CASSRDIRDLETQYF

d_call: NA
v_call: TRBV5-6
j_call: TRBJ1-4
clone_size: NA
cdr3_nt: TGTGCCAGCAGCACCCCCGGGGCTCGGAATGAAAAACTGTTTTTT
cdr3_aa: CASSTPGARNEKLFF

d_call: NA
v_call: TRBV9
j_call: TRBJ1-2
clone_size: NA
cdr3_nt: TGTGCCAGCACCCCGAGGCACAGCGAGAACTATGGCTACACCTTC
cdr3_aa: CASTPRHSENYGYTF

d_call: NA
v_call: TRBV6-1
j_call: TRBJ1-2
clone_size: NA
cdr3_nt: TGTGCCAGCAGTGAAAGGACAGCGGTTAACTATGGCTACACCTTC
cdr3_aa: CASSERTAVNYGYTF

d_call: TRBD1
v_call: TRBV5-1
j_call: TRBJ2-7
clone_size: NA
cdr3_nt: TGCGCCAGCAGCTTGGGACAGGGGAGGTACTACGAGCAGTACTTC
cdr3_aa: CASSLGQGRYYEQYF

d_call: NA
v_call: TRBV19
j_call: TRBJ2-3
clone_size: NA
cdr3_nt: TGTGCCAGTAGTATTCCAGTGTATCGCAAGGCAGATACGCAGTATTTT
cdr3_aa: CASSIPVYRKADTQYF

d_call: TRBD2
v_call: TRBV19
j_call: TRBJ2-7
clone_size: NA
cdr3_nt: TGTGCCAGTAGTATCCGGGGGGGTAAAGGGGCAGCCGAGGCCTACGAGCAGTACTTC
cdr3_aa: CASSIRGGKGAAEAYEQYF

d_call: TRBD1
v_call: TRBV6-1
j_call: TRBJ1-4
clone_size: few
cdr3_nt: TGTGCCAGTTTGACAGGGGACCGTGAAAAACTGTTTTTT
cdr3_aa: CASLTGDREKLFF

d_call: NA
v_call: TRBV9
j_call: TRBJ2-5
clone_size: once
cdr3_nt: TGTGCCAGCAGCTCCCAGGGGGGGCTCGCAGAGACCCAGTACTTC
cdr3_aa: CASSSQGGLAETQYF

d_call: NA
v_call: TRBV9
j_call: TRBJ1-2
clone_size: NA
cdr3_nt: TGTGCCAGCAGCGATAGCGCAGGCTATGGCTACACCTTC
cdr3_aa: CASSDSAGYGYTF